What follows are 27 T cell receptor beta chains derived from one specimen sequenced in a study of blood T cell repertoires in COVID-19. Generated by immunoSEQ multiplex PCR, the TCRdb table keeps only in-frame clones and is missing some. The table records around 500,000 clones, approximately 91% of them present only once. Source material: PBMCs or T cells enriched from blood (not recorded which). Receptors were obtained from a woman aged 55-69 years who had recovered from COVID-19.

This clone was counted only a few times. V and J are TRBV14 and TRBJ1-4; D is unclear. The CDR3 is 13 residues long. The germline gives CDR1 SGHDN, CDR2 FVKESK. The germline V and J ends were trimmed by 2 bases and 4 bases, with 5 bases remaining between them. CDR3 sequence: CASSQQYNEKLFF. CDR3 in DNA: TGTGCCAGCAGCCAACAGTATAATGAAAAACTGTTTTTT.

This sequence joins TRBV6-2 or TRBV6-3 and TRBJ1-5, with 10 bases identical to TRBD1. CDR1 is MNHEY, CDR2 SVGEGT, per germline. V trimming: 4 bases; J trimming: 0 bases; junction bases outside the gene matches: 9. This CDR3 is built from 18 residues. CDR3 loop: CASSSMGQGSYSNQPQHF. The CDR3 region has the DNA TGTGCCAGCAGTTCCATGGGACAGGGGTCCTATAGCAATCAGCCCCAGCATTTT.

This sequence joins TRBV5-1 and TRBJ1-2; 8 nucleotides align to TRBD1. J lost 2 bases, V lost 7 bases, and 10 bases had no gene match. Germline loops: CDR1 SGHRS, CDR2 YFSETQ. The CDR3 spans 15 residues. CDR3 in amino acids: CASVPGGRGNYGYTF. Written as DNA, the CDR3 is TGCGCCAGCGTCCCAGGGGGCAGGGGCAACTATGGCTACACCTTC.

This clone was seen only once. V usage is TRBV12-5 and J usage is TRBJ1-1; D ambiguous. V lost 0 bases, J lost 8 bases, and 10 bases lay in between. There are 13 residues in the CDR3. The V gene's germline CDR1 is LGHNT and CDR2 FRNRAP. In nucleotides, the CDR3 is TGTGCTAGTGGTTTGGTAGGAGGGCGGGAAGCTTTCTTT. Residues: CASGLVGGREAFF. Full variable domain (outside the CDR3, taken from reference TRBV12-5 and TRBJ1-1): DARVTQTPRHKVTEMGQEVTMRCQPILGHNTVFWYRQTMMQGLELLAYFRNRAPLDDSGMPKDRFSAEMPDATLATLKIQPSEPRDSAVYFCASGLVGGREAFFGQGTRLTVV.

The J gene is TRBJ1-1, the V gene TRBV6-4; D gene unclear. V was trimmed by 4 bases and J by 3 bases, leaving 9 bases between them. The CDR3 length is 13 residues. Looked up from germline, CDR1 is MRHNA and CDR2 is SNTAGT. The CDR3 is CASSVALYTEAFF. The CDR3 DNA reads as TGTGCCAGCAGTGTGGCACTATACACTGAAGCTTTCTTT.

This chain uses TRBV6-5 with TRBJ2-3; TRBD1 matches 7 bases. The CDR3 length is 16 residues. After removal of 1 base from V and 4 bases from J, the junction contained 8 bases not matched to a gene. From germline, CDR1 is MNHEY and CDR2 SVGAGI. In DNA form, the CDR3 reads TGTGCCAGCAGTTACTTGCCGGGACAGTCTTCAGATACGCAGTATTTT. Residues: CASSYLPGQSSDTQYF.

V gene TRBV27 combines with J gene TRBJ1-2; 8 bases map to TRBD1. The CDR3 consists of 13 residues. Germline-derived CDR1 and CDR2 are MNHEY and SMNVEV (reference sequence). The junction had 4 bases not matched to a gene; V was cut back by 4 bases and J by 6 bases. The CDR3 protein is CASSSGQEDGYTF. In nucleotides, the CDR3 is TGTGCCAGCAGTTCGGGACAGGAAGATGGCTACACCTTC.

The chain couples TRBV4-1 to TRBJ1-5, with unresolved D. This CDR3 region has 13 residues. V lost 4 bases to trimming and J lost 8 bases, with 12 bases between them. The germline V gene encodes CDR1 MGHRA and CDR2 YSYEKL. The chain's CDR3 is CASSRARSEPQHF. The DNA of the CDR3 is TGCGCCAGCAGCCGCGCCAGGTCCGAGCCCCAGCATTTT.

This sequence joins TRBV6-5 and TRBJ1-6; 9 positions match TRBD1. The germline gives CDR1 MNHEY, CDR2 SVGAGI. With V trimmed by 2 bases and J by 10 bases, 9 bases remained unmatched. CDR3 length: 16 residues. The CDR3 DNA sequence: TGTGCCAGCAGTTACACCCTACAGGGGGCTATGTCACCCCTCCACTTT. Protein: CASSYTLQGAMSPLHF.

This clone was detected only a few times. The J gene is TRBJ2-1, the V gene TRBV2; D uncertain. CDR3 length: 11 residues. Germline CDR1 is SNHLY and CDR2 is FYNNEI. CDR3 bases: TGTGGACATAGCTCCTACAATGAGCAGTTCTTC. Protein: CGHSSYNEQFF.

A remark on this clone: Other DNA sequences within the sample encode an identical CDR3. CDR3 sequence reads: CASSLVTGGPGELFF. CDR3 coding DNA: TGTGCCAGCAGCTTAGTTACGGGGGGGCCCGGGGAGCTGTTTTTT. The V gene is TRBV11-2, the J gene TRBJ2-2; 8 bases map to TRBD2. Per the germline V gene, CDR1 is SGHAT and CDR2 is FQNNGV. The junction had 4 bases not matched to a gene; V was cut back by 1 base and J by 6 bases. The CDR3 consists of 15 residues.

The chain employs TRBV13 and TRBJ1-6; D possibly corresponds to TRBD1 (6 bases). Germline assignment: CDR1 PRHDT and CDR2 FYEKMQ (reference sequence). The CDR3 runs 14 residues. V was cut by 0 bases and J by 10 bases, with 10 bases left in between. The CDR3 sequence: CASSLGQGGSPLHF. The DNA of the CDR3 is TGTGCCAGCAGCTTAGGACAGGGTGGATCACCCCTCCACTTT.

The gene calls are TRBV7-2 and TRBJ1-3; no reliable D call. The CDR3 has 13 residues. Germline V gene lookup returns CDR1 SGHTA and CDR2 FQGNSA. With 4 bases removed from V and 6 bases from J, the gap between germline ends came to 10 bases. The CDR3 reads CASSSRAENTIYF. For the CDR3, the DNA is TGTGCCAGCAGCTCGAGGGCGGAAAACACCATATATTTT.

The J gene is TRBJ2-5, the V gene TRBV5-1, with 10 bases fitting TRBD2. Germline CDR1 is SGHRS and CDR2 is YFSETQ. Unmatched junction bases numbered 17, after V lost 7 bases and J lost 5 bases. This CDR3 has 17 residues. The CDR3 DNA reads TGCGCCAGCGCACGGGCTAGCGGGGGTTTCAAGGGGGAGACCCAGTACTTC. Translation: CASARASGGFKGETQYF.

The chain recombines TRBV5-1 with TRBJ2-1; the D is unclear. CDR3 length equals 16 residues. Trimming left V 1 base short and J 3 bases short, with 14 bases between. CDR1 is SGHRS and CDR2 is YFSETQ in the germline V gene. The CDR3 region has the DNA TGCGCCAGCAGCTTGACTCCCGTAATATTCTACAATGAGCAGTTCTTC. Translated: CASSLTPVIFYNEQFF.

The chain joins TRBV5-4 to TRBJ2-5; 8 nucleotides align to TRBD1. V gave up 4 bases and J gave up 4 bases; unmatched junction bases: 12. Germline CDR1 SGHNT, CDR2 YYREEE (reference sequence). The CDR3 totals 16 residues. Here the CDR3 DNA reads TGTGCCAGCAGCCACGGTGGCAGGGGGCAATCAGAGACCCAGTACTTC. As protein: CASSHGGRGQSETQYF.

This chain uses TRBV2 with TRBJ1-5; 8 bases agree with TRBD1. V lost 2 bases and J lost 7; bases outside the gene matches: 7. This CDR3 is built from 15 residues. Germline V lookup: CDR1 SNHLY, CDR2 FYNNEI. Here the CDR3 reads CASSEQGAPNQPQHF. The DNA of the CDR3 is TGTGCCAGCAGTGAACAGGGGGCCCCGAACCAGCCCCAGCATTTT. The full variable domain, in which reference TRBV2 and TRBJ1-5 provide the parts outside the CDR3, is EPEVTQTPSHQVTQMGQEVILRCVPISNHLYFYWYRQILGQKVEFLVSFYNNEISEKSEIFDDQFSVERPDGSNFTLKIRSTKLEDSAMYFCASSEQGAPNQPQHFGDGTRLSIL.

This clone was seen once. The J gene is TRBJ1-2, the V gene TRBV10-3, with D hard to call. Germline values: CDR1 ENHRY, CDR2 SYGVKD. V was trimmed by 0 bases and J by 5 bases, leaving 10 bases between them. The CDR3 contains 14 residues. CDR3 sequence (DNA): TGTGCCATCAGTGAGTCTCGTGGAGGGTATGGCTACACCTTC. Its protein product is CAISESRGGYGYTF.

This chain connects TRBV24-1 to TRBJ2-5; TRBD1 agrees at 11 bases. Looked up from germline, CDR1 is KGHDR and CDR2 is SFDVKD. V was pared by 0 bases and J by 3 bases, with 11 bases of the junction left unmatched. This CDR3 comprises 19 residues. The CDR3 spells CATSDLLAPGTGGKETQYF. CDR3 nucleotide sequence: TGTGCCACCAGTGATTTGCTGGCTCCCGGGACAGGGGGTAAAGAGACCCAGTACTTC.

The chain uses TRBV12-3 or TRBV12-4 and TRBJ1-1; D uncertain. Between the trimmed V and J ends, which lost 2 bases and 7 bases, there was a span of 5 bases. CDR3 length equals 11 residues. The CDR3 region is CASSLSLEAFF. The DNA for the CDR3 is TGTGCCAGCAGTTTATCCCTTGAAGCTTTCTTT.

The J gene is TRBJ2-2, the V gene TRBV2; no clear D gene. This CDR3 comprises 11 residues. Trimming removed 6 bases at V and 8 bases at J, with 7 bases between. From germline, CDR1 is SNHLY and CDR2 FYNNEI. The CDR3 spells CASRLSGELFF. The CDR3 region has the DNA TGTGCCAGCAGGTTGTCGGGGGAGCTGTTTTTT.

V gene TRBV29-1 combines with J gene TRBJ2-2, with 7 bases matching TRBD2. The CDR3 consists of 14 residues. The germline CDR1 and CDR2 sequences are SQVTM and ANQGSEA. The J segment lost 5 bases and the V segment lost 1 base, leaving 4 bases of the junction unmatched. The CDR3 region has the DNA TGCAGCGTTGAAGTGGGAGGGGATACCGGGGAGCTGTTTTTT. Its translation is CSVEVGGDTGELFF.

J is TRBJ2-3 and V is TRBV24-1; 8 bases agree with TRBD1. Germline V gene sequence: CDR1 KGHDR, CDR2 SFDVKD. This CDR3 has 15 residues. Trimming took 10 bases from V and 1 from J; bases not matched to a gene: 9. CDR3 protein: CATSSSGQGTDTQYF. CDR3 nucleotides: TGTGCCACTAGTTCCTCGGGACAGGGCACAGATACGCAGTATTTT.

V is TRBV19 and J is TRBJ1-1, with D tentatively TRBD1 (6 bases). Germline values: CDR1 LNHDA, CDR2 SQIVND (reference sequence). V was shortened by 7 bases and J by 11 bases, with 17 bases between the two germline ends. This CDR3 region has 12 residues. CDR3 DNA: TGTGCCAGTATCCATGTTGGGCAGGGGGCTTTCTTT. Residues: CASIHVGQGAFF.

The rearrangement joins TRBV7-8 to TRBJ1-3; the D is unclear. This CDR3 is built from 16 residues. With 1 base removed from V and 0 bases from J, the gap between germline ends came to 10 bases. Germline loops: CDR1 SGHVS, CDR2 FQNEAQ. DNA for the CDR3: TGTGCCAGCAGCTTAGACAGCGGATCCTCTGGAAACACCATATATTTT. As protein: CASSLDSGSSGNTIYF.

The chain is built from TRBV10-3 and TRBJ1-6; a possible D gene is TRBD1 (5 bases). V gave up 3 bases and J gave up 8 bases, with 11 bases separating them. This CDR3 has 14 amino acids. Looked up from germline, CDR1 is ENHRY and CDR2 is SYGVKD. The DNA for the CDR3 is TGTGCCATCAGTGAAGGAGGGGTTGATTCACCCCTCCACTTT. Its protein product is CAISEGGVDSPLHF.

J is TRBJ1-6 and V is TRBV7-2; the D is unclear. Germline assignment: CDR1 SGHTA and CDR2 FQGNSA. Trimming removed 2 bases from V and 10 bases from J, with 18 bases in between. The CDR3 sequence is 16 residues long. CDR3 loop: CASSLQPAGKGSPLHF. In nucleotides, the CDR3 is TGTGCCAGCAGCTTACAGCCCGCGGGCAAGGGCTCACCCCTCCACTTT.